These 20 T cell receptor beta chains originate from one sample sequenced in a study of T cells in localized non-small cell lung cancer. Only in-frame clones appear in the TCRdb table, and some are missing; sequencing was by immunoSEQ multiplex PCR. The repertoire includes 50,000 or so clones, around three quarters of them detected once, and about 4.6% sits in the top ten. The sequenced sample was PBMCs, obtained before any cancer treatment. The source of these receptors is a woman between 35 and 75 years old with stage II lung adenocarcinoma.

This clone appeared a single time. The J gene is TRBJ1-1, the V gene TRBV10-3; D is unclear. The CDR3 runs 14 residues. Trimming cost V 3 bases and J 4 bases, with 12 bases left between them. Germline values: CDR1 ENHRY, CDR2 SYGVKD. CDR3 DNA sequence: TGTGCCATCAGTGATCTGGGGATGGGCACTGAAGCTTTCTTT. Translated: CAISDLGMGTEAFF.

The chain combines TRBV5-4 with TRBJ1-1; TRBD1 might be the D (5 bases). CDR1 is SGHNT and CDR2 is YYREEE in the germline V gene (reference sequence). This CDR3 is built from 14 residues. Trimming took 0 bases from V and 1 from J, leaving 7 bases between them. The CDR3 nucleotides read TGTGCCAGCAGCTTGGACGGGGGGAACACTGAAGCTTTCTTT. Amino acids: CASSLDGGNTEAFF.

In this sample, this clone turned up a few times. This chain connects TRBV5-8 to TRBJ2-3; a weak D match, TRBD1 (6 bases). This CDR3 is built from 15 residues. CDR1 SGHTS and CDR2 YDEGEE come from the germline V gene. Trimming pared 0 bases from V and 0 bases from J, leaving 8 bases between. CDR3 region: CASSLEQGSTDTQYF. The CDR3, as DNA: TGTGCCAGCAGCTTGGAACAGGGCAGCACAGATACGCAGTATTTT. Complete variable domain (other parts from reference TRBV5-8 and TRBJ2-3): EAGVTQSPTHLIKTRGQQATLRCSPISGHTSVYWYQQALGLGLQFLLWYDEGEERNRGNFPPRFSGRQFPNYSSELNVNALELEDSALYLCASSLEQGSTDTQYFGPGTRLTVL.

The rearrangement uses TRBV2 and TRBJ2-5; D ambiguous. The ends were cut back, 8 bases at V and 5 bases at J, with 12 bases in the middle. This CDR3 contains 12 residues. Germline V gene sequence: CDR1 SNHLY, CDR2 FYNNEI. CDR3 nucleotides: TGTGCCAGCCTCCCAGGACGGGAGACCCAGTACTTC. Its protein product is CASLPGRETQYF.

V usage is TRBV28 and J usage is TRBJ2-7, with 8 bases that match TRBD2. This CDR3 contains 14 residues. CDR1 and CDR2 from the germline V gene are MDHEN and SYDVKM. The V and J ends lost 3 bases and 5 bases, in that order; junction bases with no gene match: 6. The CDR3 DNA follows: TGTGCCAGCAGTTTTACGGGGGGGGGCGACGAGCAGTACTTC. This codes for CASSFTGGGDEQYF.

The V gene is TRBV19, the J gene TRBJ1-2, with no clear D. Germline V lookup: CDR1 LNHDA, CDR2 SQIVND (reference sequence). The CDR3 totals 11 residues. CDR3 sequence: CGTRGIYGYTF. The CDR3 DNA follows: TGTGGAACTAGAGGGATATATGGCTACACCTTC.

The rearrangement uses TRBV5-1 and TRBJ2-5; the match to TRBD2 covers 7 bases. The length of the CDR3 is 16 residues. Per the germline V gene, CDR1 is SGHRS and CDR2 is YFSETQ. Losses at the gene ends were 4 bases for V and 0 bases for J; bases not matched to a gene: 9. CDR3 protein: CASSTRGSGYQETQYF. The CDR3 region has the DNA TGCGCCAGCAGCACGCGAGGTAGCGGGTACCAAGAGACCCAGTACTTC.

This clone was counted a few times. The chain joins TRBV6-5 to TRBJ2-7; TRBD1 aligns across 7 bases. Germline values: CDR1 MNHEY, CDR2 SVGAGI. CDR3 length: 13 residues. After removal of 5 bases from V and 6 bases from J, the junction contained 7 bases not matched to a gene. The CDR3, as DNA: TGTGCCAGCAGTCCCGGACAGGCTGGCGAGCAGTACTTC. This sequence encodes CASSPGQAGEQYF.

This clone is a singleton in its sample. The rearrangement joins TRBV7-2 to TRBJ1-5; TRBD1 is a possible D gene (6 bases). The CDR3 sequence is 16 residues long. Germline loops: CDR1 SGHTA, CDR2 FQGNSA. The germline V and J ends were trimmed by 5 bases and 5 bases, with 19 bases remaining between them. The CDR3 reads CASSPRGGEWHQPQHF. The CDR3 coding sequence is TGTGCCAGCAGCCCCAGAGGGGGGGAGTGGCATCAGCCCCAGCATTTT.

The chain recombines TRBV5-1 with TRBJ2-3; 10 bases map to TRBD1. Looked up from germline, CDR1 is SGHRS and CDR2 is YFSETQ. J was trimmed by 5 bases and V by 3 bases; bases with no gene match: 18. The CDR3 length is 19 residues. In nucleotides, the CDR3 is TGCGCCAGCAGCTACCCCGACACTCCGGGACAGGGGAATGAAGATACGCAGTATTTT. It specifies CASSYPDTPGQGNEDTQYF. Variable domain in full (rest from reference TRBV5-1 and TRBJ2-3): KAGVTQTPRYLIKTRGQQVTLSCSPISGHRSVSWYQQTPGQGLQFLFEYFSETQRNKGNFPGRFSGRQFSNSRSEMNVSTLELGDSALYLCASSYPDTPGQGNEDTQYFGPGTRLTVL.

The chain couples TRBV6-4 to TRBJ1-4, with a possible D match to TRBD1 (5 bases). V was shortened by 5 bases and J by 7 bases, with 14 bases between the two germline ends. The germline V gene encodes CDR1 MRHNA and CDR2 SNTAGT. The CDR3 spans 14 residues. Here the CDR3 reads CASSQAPGGEKLFF. DNA for the CDR3: TGTGCCAGCAGTCAGGCCCCCGGGGGTGAAAAACTGTTTTTT.

The rearrangement uses TRBV29-1 and TRBJ2-1, with 8 nucleotides matching TRBD2. Germline values: CDR1 SQVTM, CDR2 ANQGSEA. The V gene end was trimmed by 7 bases and the J gene end by 1 base; junction bases not matched to a gene: 9. This CDR3 region has 15 residues. The CDR3 is CSGLLAALSYNEQFF. In DNA, the CDR3 is TGCAGCGGTCTACTAGCGGCCCTGTCCTACAATGAGCAGTTCTTC.

The rearrangement uses TRBV5-6 and TRBJ1-5; maybe TRBD1 (5 bases). Germline CDR1 reads SGHDT; CDR2 reads YYEEEE. The CDR3 extends over 15 amino acids. Trimming removed 2 bases from V and 4 bases from J, with 13 bases in between. The CDR3 sequence is CASSFRDRPNQPQHF. Here the CDR3 DNA reads TGTGCCAGCAGCTTTCGGGACCGGCCGAATCAGCCCCAGCATTTT.

This chain joins TRBV6-6 and TRBJ2-2; D possibly corresponds to TRBD1 (5 bases). The V end lost 2 bases, the J end lost 4 bases, and 8 bases lay between the germline ends. The germline V gene encodes CDR1 MNHNY and CDR2 SVGAGI (reference sequence). The CDR3 is made up of 14 amino acids. CDR3 nucleotide sequence: TGTGCCAGCAGTTACAGGGGTATCACCGGGGAGCTGTTTTTT. Translating gives CASSYRGITGELFF.

The chain carries TRBV19 and TRBJ2-3, with TRBD1 matching 11 bases. Germline CDR1 LNHDA, CDR2 SQIVND (reference sequence). V gave up 0 bases and J gave up 5 bases; unmatched junction bases: 4. The CDR3 is made up of 16 amino acids. The CDR3 bases are TGTGCCAGTAGTATAGATCTCGGGACAGGGGGAGATACGCAGTATTTT. Translating gives CASSIDLGTGGDTQYF.

This clone was observed a single time. J is TRBJ2-5 and V is TRBV11-1; D remains ambiguous. Germline V gives CDR1 SGHAT, CDR2 FQDESV (reference sequence). This CDR3 is 12 amino acids long. Deletions cut 0 bases from V and 2 bases from J, with 1 base between. The DNA of the CDR3 is TGTGCCAGCAGCTTAGCTCAAGAGACCCAGTACTTC. Its protein product is CASSLAQETQYF.

The V call is TRBV2, the J call TRBJ1-5; D is uncertain. V shed 7 bases and J shed 3 bases, with 13 bases lying between them. The germline V gene has CDR1 SNHLY and CDR2 FYNNEI. This CDR3 has 14 amino acids. CDR3 sequence reads: CASMVERTNQPQHF. As DNA, the CDR3 is TGTGCCAGCATGGTTGAACGGACCAATCAGCCCCAGCATTTT.

The chain is built from TRBV10-3 and TRBJ1-1; D is perhaps TRBD1 (5 bases). The CDR3 runs 13 residues. Per germline, CDR1 ENHRY and CDR2 SYGVKD. V was pared by 11 bases and J by 2 bases, with 15 bases between. The CDR3 reads CAVVRGGNTEAFF. In nucleotides, the CDR3 is TGTGCCGTCGTACGGGGGGGTAACACTGAAGCTTTCTTT.

In regard to this clone: Germline and junction disagree at one end, which may indicate a read error. The chain has TRBV6-1 and TRBJ1-2; D might be TRBD1 (5 bases). CDR1 is MNHNS, CDR2 SASEGT, per germline. This CDR3 region has 13 residues. The CDR3 nucleotides are TGTGCCAGCAGCGAAGACAGATCCTATGGCTACACCTTC. Encoded protein: CASSEDRSYGYTF.

The count of this clone is one. The chain couples TRBV7-8 to TRBJ1-2, with D unclear. This CDR3 is 13 amino acids long. Germline V gene sequence: CDR1 SGHVS, CDR2 FQNEAQ. The V end lost 1 base, the J end lost 6 bases, and 9 bases lay between the germline ends. The CDR3 DNA reads as TGTGCCAGCAGCTTAGAGGATAGCGATGGCTACACCTTC. This sequence encodes CASSLEDSDGYTF.